This is a list of T cell receptor beta chains from one sample in a study of blood T cell repertoires in COVID-19. TCRdb's copy holds only in-frame clones and misses some; the assay was immunoSEQ multiplex PCR. Seen here are 130,000 to 150,000 clones, approximately 86% observed once, and the top ten hold 2.5% to 3%. Sequenced: peripheral blood. The receptors derive from a woman in her thirties or forties with active or convalescent COVID-19. The CDR3 runs from the conserved cysteine through the conserved F or W. D genes are given only for firm matches. Clone size is stated in some rows and not others, as once, few, many or a class when expanded.

CDR3aa,CDR3nt,j_gene,abundance,d_gene,v_gene
CASSPDRYSGNTIYF,TGCGCCAGCAGCCCGGACAGATACTCTGGAAACACCATATATTTT,TRBJ1-3,.,.,TRBV4-3
CASSLEQGARYEQYF,TGTGCCAGCAGCTTAGAACAGGGGGCGCGCTACGAGCAGTACTTC,TRBJ2-7,.,TRBD1,TRBV7-6
CASRDTMNEQYF,TGTGCCAGCCGGGACACTATGAACGAGCAGTACTTC,TRBJ2-7,once,.,TRBV28
CASSPRSGTGGRRYNSPLHF,TGCGCCAGCAGTCCGAGGTCAGGGACAGGGGGCCGCCGGTATAATTCACCCCTCCACTTT,TRBJ1-6,.,TRBD1,TRBV10-2
CASSLPGTGIYGYTF,TGTGCCAGCAGTTTACCCGGGACAGGAATCTATGGCTACACCTTC,TRBJ1-2,.,TRBD1,TRBV28
CASSYRGSGNTIYF,TGTGCCAGCAGTTACAGGGGTTCTGGAAACACCATATATTTT,TRBJ1-3,.,.,TRBV6-5
CASSPPGLALFGNEQFF,TGTGCCAGCAGCCCCCCCGGACTAGCCCTATTCGGCAATGAGCAGTTCTTC,TRBJ2-1,.,TRBD2,TRBV11-2
CASSLTGRTPLHF,TGTGCCAGCAGCTTGACCGGAAGGACTCCCCTCCACTTT,TRBJ1-6,.,.,TRBV11-2
CASGQGATGELFF,TGTGCCAGCGGACAGGGTGCGACCGGGGAGCTGTTTTTT,TRBJ2-2,.,TRBD1,TRBV28
CASSTSPVTRTDTQYF,TGTGCCAGCAGCACCTCCCCCGTGACTAGAACAGATACGCAGTATTTT,TRBJ2-3,.,.,TRBV9